The 21 T cell receptor beta chains in this list originate from one sample, sequenced in a study of cytomegalovirus exposure and HLA in healthy donors. The PCR used 60 Vbeta and 13 Jbeta primers. Only in-frame clones appear in the TCRdb table, and some are missing; sequencing was by immunoSEQ multiplex PCR. The sample consists of about 160,000 clones, more than 65% of them appearing once. The sample was PBMCs. These receptors were taken from a man between 18 and 35 years old in good health and CMV-seropositive.

This clone turned up a few times. The chain recombines TRBV6-4 with TRBJ1-2; D unresolved. Trimming left V 3 bases short and J 4 bases short, with 12 bases between. There are 14 residues in the CDR3. Germline V lookup: CDR1 MRHNA, CDR2 SNTAGT. CDR3 nucleotides: TGTGCCAGCAGTGATGGCGAAGGCGGCTATGGCTACACCTTC. Its translation: CASSDGEGGYGYTF.

Remarks on this clone: The missing conserved phenylalanine or tryptophan at the end of this CDR3 makes a read error likely. The J gene is TRBJ1-6, the V gene TRBV10-2; TRBD1 is a possible D gene (5 bases). V was shortened by 0 bases and J by 5 bases, with 11 bases between the two germline ends. The CDR3 contains 16 residues. Germline CDR1 is WSHSY and CDR2 is SAAADI. The CDR3 sequence is CASSESGRTHNSPLHL. The CDR3 DNA reads TGCGCCAGCAGTGAGTCGGGGCGAACCCATAATTCACCCCTCCACCTT.

V usage is TRBV15 and J usage is TRBJ2-1; D is perhaps TRBD1 (5 bases). V was pared by 1 base and J by 7 bases, with 14 bases between. This CDR3 comprises 15 residues. The germline CDR1 and CDR2 sequences are LNHNV and YYDKDF (reference sequence). CDR3 protein: CATSRAPQGMNEQFF. CDR3 coding DNA: TGTGCCACCAGCAGAGCCCCGCAGGGTATGAATGAGCAGTTCTTC.

This rearrangement joins TRBV9 to TRBJ2-7, with 10 bases lining up with TRBD1. J was trimmed by 2 bases and V by 3 bases; bases with no gene match: 2. Germline values: CDR1 SGDLS, CDR2 YYNGEE. CDR3 size: 14 residues. The CDR3 sequence: CASSADRGTYEQYF. In DNA form, the CDR3 reads TGTGCCAGCAGCGCGGACAGGGGGACCTACGAGCAGTACTTC.

The chain uses TRBV5-1 and TRBJ2-1, with D maybe TRBD2 (5 bases). The ends were cut back, 4 bases at V and 10 bases at J, with 15 bases in the middle. The CDR3 extends over 13 amino acids. Germline CDR1 reads SGHRS; CDR2 reads YFSETQ. The CDR3 DNA sequence: TGCGCCAGCAGCCATATGAGAGCGGACGAGCAGTTCTTC. It codes for CASSHMRADEQFF.

The chain joins TRBV29-1 to TRBJ1-1, with 8 positions matching TRBD1. The CDR3 has 12 amino acids. Germline CDR1 SQVTM, CDR2 ANQGSEA. The V gene end was trimmed by 7 bases and the J gene end by 1 base; junction bases not matched to a gene: 2. The CDR3 sequence is CSAGQGNTEAFF. In DNA, the CDR3 is TGCAGCGCCGGACAGGGGAACACTGAAGCTTTCTTT.

The chain has TRBV5-1 and TRBJ2-2; a weak D match, TRBD1 (6 bases). CDR1 SGHRS and CDR2 YFSETQ come from the germline V gene. Trimming shortened V by 5 bases and J by 4 bases, and 15 bases separated the two germline ends. The CDR3 sequence is 15 residues long. The chain's CDR3 is CASSIVGHRTGELFF. The CDR3 DNA follows: TGCGCCAGCAGTATAGTGGGACACCGCACCGGGGAGCTGTTTTTT.

Concerning this clone: Other DNA sequences in this specimen translate into the identical CDR3. The chain recombines TRBV7-9 with TRBJ2-3; the D gene is possibly TRBD2 (5 bases). The V gene lost 1 base and the J gene lost 3 bases, with 5 bases spanning the gap. Germline V gene data show CDR1 as SEHNR and CDR2 as FQNEAQ (reference sequence). The CDR3 is made up of 13 amino acids. This chain's CDR3 is CASSLGGTDTQYF. Written as DNA, the CDR3 is TGTGCCAGCAGCTTAGGAGGGACAGATACGCAGTATTTT.

The V call is TRBV13, the J call TRBJ2-1; 7 nucleotides match TRBD2. The J segment lost 0 bases and the V segment lost 5 bases, leaving 4 bases of the junction unmatched. Germline loops: CDR1 PRHDT, CDR2 FYEKMQ (reference sequence). This CDR3 comprises 15 residues. The CDR3 nucleotides read TGTGCCAGCAGCCCTAGCGGAAGCTCCTACAATGAGCAGTTCTTC. It yields the protein CASSPSGSSYNEQFF. The full variable domain, its missing parts supplied by reference TRBV13 and TRBJ2-1, is AAGVIQSPRHLIKEKRETATLKCYPIPRHDTVYWYQQGPGQDPQFLISFYEKMQSDKGSIPDRFSAQQFSDYHSELNMSSLELGDSALYFCASSPSGSSYNEQFFGPGTRLTVL.

This chain joins TRBV27 and TRBJ2-1; 7 bases agree with TRBD1. The germline V gene encodes CDR1 MNHEY and CDR2 SMNVEV (reference sequence). V lost 2 bases to trimming and J lost 3 bases; unmatched junction nucleotides: 4. The CDR3 totals 15 residues. In nucleotides, the CDR3 is TGTGCCAGCAGTTTAATAGGACAGGTCTACAATGAGCAGTTCTTC. This codes for CASSLIGQVYNEQFF.

This chain links TRBV6-6 with TRBJ1-2, with D tentatively TRBD1 (6 bases). CDR1 and CDR2 from the germline V gene are MNHNY and SVGAGI (reference sequence). There are 12 residues in the CDR3. V gave up 10 bases and J gave up 8 bases, with 17 bases separating them. CDR3 sequence: CANSPAGTGYTF. CDR3 DNA: TGTGCCAACAGCCCCGCCGGGACAGGCTACACCTTC.

The rearrangement links TRBV7-9 to TRBJ2-7; TRBD2 is a possible D gene (6 bases). V was trimmed by 5 bases and J by 2 bases, leaving 10 bases between them. The CDR3 loop spans 13 amino acids. Germline-derived CDR1 and CDR2 are SEHNR and FQNEAQ (reference sequence). CDR3 in DNA: TGTGCCAGCAGCGTTAGCGGAGCCTACGAGCAGTACTTC. Translating gives CASSVSGAYEQYF.

The CDR3 DNA reads as TGTGCCAGCAGTCCCGGGACTGACTCCTACGAGCAGTACTTC. Amino acids: CASSPGTDSYEQYF. The chain employs TRBV6-1 and TRBJ2-7; D is perhaps TRBD2 (6 bases). V shed 5 bases and J shed 0 bases, with 11 bases lying between them. The CDR3 contains 14 residues. Germline CDR1 is MNHNS and CDR2 is SASEGT.

This sequence joins TRBV18 and TRBJ2-7; 11 bases line up with TRBD2. V shed 5 bases and J 2 bases; nucleotides not matched to a gene: 5. This CDR3 has 15 residues. CDR1 KGHSH and CDR2 LQKENI come from the germline V gene. In DNA form, the CDR3 reads TGTGCCAGCTCAACGACTAGCGGGATAACCTACGAGCAGTACTTC. It encodes CASSTTSGITYEQYF.

The chain has TRBV7-9 and TRBJ1-1; 7 bases line up with TRBD1. CDR3 length equals 13 residues. Germline V gene data show CDR1 as SEHNR and CDR2 as FQNEAQ (reference sequence). V lost 5 bases and J lost 11; bases outside the gene matches: 11. The CDR3 here is CASSIITGVGAFF. DNA for the CDR3: TGTGCCAGCAGCATAATAACAGGGGTGGGGGCTTTCTTT. Drawing the rest from reference TRBV7-9 and TRBJ1-1, the complete variable domain is DTGVSQNPRHKITKRGQNVTFRCDPISEHNRLYWYRQTLGQGPEFLTYFQNEAQLEKSRLLSDRFSAERPKGSFSTLEIQRTEQGDSAMYLCASSIITGVGAFFGQGTRLTVV.

The CDR3 DNA is TGTGCCAGCAGTGAAGCGGGCTGGGATACGCAGTATTTT. Translating gives CASSEAGWDTQYF. The rearrangement joins TRBV25-1 to TRBJ2-3; the D gene is possibly TRBD2 (5 bases). CDR3 length: 13 residues. Trimming stripped 2 bases from V and 6 bases from J, with 9 bases between. The germline gives CDR1 MGHDK, CDR2 SYGVNS.

This chain connects TRBV18 to TRBJ1-3; no firm D call. This CDR3 spans 16 amino acids. The V end was cut by 4 bases, the J end by 3 bases, with 16 bases between. The V gene's germline CDR1 is KGHSH and CDR2 LQKENI. This CDR3 is CASSLGNKRIGNTIYF. In DNA form, the CDR3 reads TGTGCCAGCTCACTTGGAAATAAGCGGATTGGAAACACCATATATTTT.

The chain uses TRBV7-2 and TRBJ2-5; 10 bases match TRBD2. CDR3 size: 15 residues. Unmatched junction bases numbered 5, after V lost 2 bases and J lost 5 bases. Germline CDR1 is SGHTA and CDR2 is FQGNSA. CDR3 sequence reads: CASSLSGRVDETQYF. For the CDR3, the DNA is TGTGCCAGCAGCTTAAGCGGGAGGGTTGATGAGACCCAGTACTTC.

V usage is TRBV5-1 and J usage is TRBJ2-1, with a weak D call TRBD2 (7 bases). The V gene's germline CDR1 is SGHRS and CDR2 YFSETQ. V lost 6 bases and J 4 bases, leaving 17 bases between the germline ends. The CDR3 spans 15 residues. CDR3 bases: TGCGCCAGCAAAGTGGGGGGGCTCCCTTACAATGAGCAGTTCTTC. Protein sequence: CASKVGGLPYNEQFF.

J is TRBJ2-7 and V is TRBV19, with D perhaps TRBD1 (5 bases). The CDR3 runs 15 residues. Germline V gives CDR1 LNHDA, CDR2 SQIVND (reference sequence). Between the trimmed V and J ends, which lost 3 bases and 5 bases, there was a span of 17 bases. CDR3 residues: CASSIGWGRAHEQYF. The CDR3 coding sequence is TGTGCCAGTAGTATTGGCTGGGGCAGGGCCCACGAGCAGTACTTC.

The chain recombines TRBV20-1 with TRBJ2-1; the D is unclear. Trimming shortened V by 0 bases and J by 11 bases, and 8 bases separated the two germline ends. The CDR3 runs to 11 residues. Germline lookup yields CDR1 DFQATT and CDR2 SNEGSKA (reference sequence). The CDR3 DNA sequence: TGCAGTGCTAGAGACGCGAAAAAGCAGTTCTTC. Translation gives CSARDAKKQFF.